A single sample is the source of the 30 T cell receptor beta chains below, sequenced in a study of blood T cell repertoires in COVID-19. Assay: immunoSEQ multiplex PCR; the TCRdb copy retains only in-frame clones and omits some. The sample holds about 97,000 clones, more than 75% seen once. The sample consisted of peripheral blood. The receptor set was obtained from a human donor in a cohort sampled during active COVID-19.

The CDR3 loop reads CASSIQGGYTF. In DNA, the CDR3 is TGTGCCAGTAGTATCCAGGGTGGCTACACCTTC. The chain recombines TRBV19 with TRBJ1-2, with D possibly matching TRBD1 (5 bases). The CDR3 spans 11 residues. Germline CDR1 and CDR2: LNHDA and SQIVND (reference sequence). Trimming cost V 3 bases and J 7 bases, with 6 bases left between them. Filled out from reference TRBV19 and TRBJ1-2, the complete variable domain reads DGGITQSPKYLFRKEGQNVTLSCEQNLNHDAMYWYRQDPGQGLRLIYYSQIVNDFQKGDIAEGYSVSREKKESFPLTVTSAQKNPTAFYLCASSIQGGYTFGSGTRLTVV.

This chain connects TRBV9 to TRBJ2-7; D is unresolved. The CDR3 covers 13 residues. Germline V gives CDR1 SGDLS, CDR2 YYNGEE. The V and J ends lost 3 bases and 6 bases respectively, with 13 bases between them. The CDR3 reads CASSALFSGEQYF. As DNA, the CDR3 is TGTGCCAGCAGCGCCCTATTTTCGGGCGAGCAGTACTTC.

The chain couples TRBV5-1 to TRBJ1-2; a weak D match, TRBD1 (5 bases). Trimming removed 1 base at V and 11 bases at J, with 12 bases between. The CDR3 consists of 12 residues. In germline, CDR1 is SGHRS, CDR2 YFSETQ. The CDR3 nucleotides are TGCGCCAGCAGCTTGTCCAGGGTCGAATACACCTTC. As protein: CASSLSRVEYTF.

This chain's CDR3 is CAISESGSRAFF. CDR3 bases: TGTGCCATCAGTGAGTCGGGGAGTCGAGCTTTCTTT. The V call is TRBV10-3, the J call TRBJ1-1, with no clear D. V was shortened by 0 bases and J by 10 bases, with 9 bases between the two germline ends. The length of the CDR3 is 12 residues. Germline lookup yields CDR1 ENHRY and CDR2 SYGVKD.

This clone was seen a handful of times. The genes are TRBV7-2 and TRBJ1-1; D unclear. The CDR3 has 13 residues. Deletions cut 3 bases from V and 5 bases from J, with 10 bases between. Germline assignment: CDR1 SGHTA and CDR2 FQGNSA. CDR3: CASSLRSRTEAFF. The CDR3, as DNA: TGTGCCAGCAGCTTGAGGTCCCGGACTGAAGCTTTCTTT.

The genes are TRBV6-2 or TRBV6-3 and TRBJ2-5; 8 bases match TRBD2. The V and J ends lost 2 bases and 1 base, in that order; junction bases with no gene match: 3. Germline V gene lookup returns CDR1 MNHEY and CDR2 SVGEGT. The CDR3 runs to 15 residues. CDR3 sequence (DNA): TGTGCCAGCAGTTACCTAGCGGGTGTCCAAGAGACCCAGTACTTC. As protein: CASSYLAGVQETQYF.

The chain couples TRBV28 to TRBJ1-2; D gene unclear. Germline loops: CDR1 MDHEN, CDR2 SYDVKM. The V and J ends lost 7 bases and 5 bases respectively, with 11 bases between them. The CDR3 is made up of 12 amino acids. The CDR3 coding sequence is TGTGCCAGCAAAAGTACGGGGTATGGCTACACCTTC. This sequence encodes CASKSTGYGYTF.

The genes are TRBV5-8 and TRBJ2-7; TRBD1 might be the D (6 bases). Trimming left V 6 bases short and J 3 bases short, with 25 bases between. The CDR3 loop spans 17 amino acids. Germline V lookup: CDR1 SGHTS, CDR2 YDEGEE. The CDR3: CASTTTIVTGLFYEQYF. In nucleotides, the CDR3 is TGTGCCAGCACCACCACGATCGTGACAGGCCTCTTCTACGAGCAGTACTTC.

As DNA, the CDR3 is TGTGCCAGCTCCCAGGACAGGGCCGAGCAGTACTTC. Amino acid sequence: CASSQDRAEQYF. This rearrangement joins TRBV18 to TRBJ2-7; 8 bases align to TRBD1. CDR3 length: 12 residues. V was pared by 6 bases and J by 6 bases, with 4 bases of the junction left unmatched. Per germline, CDR1 KGHSH and CDR2 LQKENI. The full variable domain, with the rest looked up from reference TRBV18 and TRBJ2-7, is NAGVMQNPRHLVRRRGQEARLRCSPMKGHSHVYWYRQLPEEGLKFMVYLQKENIIDESGMPKERFSAEFPKEGPSILRIQQVVRGDSAAYFCASSQDRAEQYFGPGTRLTVT.

This chain connects TRBV28 to TRBJ2-2, with TRBD1 as a possible D gene (6 bases). The V end was cut by 4 bases, the J end by 4 bases, with 7 bases between. CDR3 length: 13 amino acids. Germline assignment: CDR1 MDHEN and CDR2 SYDVKM. The CDR3 region is CASSSQGTGELFF. CDR3 in DNA: TGTGCCAGCAGTTCACAGGGCACCGGGGAGCTGTTTTTT.

The V and J genes are TRBV11-3 and TRBJ2-2; 7 positions match TRBD1. CDR1 is SGHNT, CDR2 YENEEA, per germline. With 4 bases clipped from V and 3 bases from J, the junction kept 8 bases outside the gene matches. The CDR3 contains 16 residues. The CDR3 sequence: CASSSARGHHTGELFF. In DNA, the CDR3 is TGTGCCAGCAGCTCCGCGAGGGGGCATCACACCGGGGAGCTGTTTTTT. The entire variable domain, with the rest obtained from reference TRBV11-3 and TRBJ2-2, is as follows: EAGVVQSPRYKIIEKKQPVAFWCNPISGHNTLYWYLQNLGQGPELLIRYENEEAVDDSQLPKDRFSAERLKGVDSTLKIQPAELGDSAVYLCASSSARGHHTGELFFGEGSRLTVL.

V is TRBV9 and J is TRBJ2-7; 12 bases match TRBD2. J was trimmed by 5 bases and V by 0 bases; bases with no gene match: 6. Germline CDR1 SGDLS, CDR2 YYNGEE. The CDR3 is 16 amino acids. This CDR3 is CASSVATSGRFNEQYF. CDR3 nucleotide sequence: TGTGCCAGCAGCGTAGCTACTAGCGGGAGGTTCAACGAGCAGTACTTC.

V usage is TRBV3-1 (or the pseudogene TRBV3-2) and J usage is TRBJ2-3; TRBD2 agrees at 8 bases. Trimming cost V 1 base and J 7 bases; bases outside gene matches: 7. The length of the CDR3 is 15 residues. Germline assignment: CDR1 LGHDT and CDR2 YNNKEL (reference sequence). The DNA of the CDR3 is TGTGCCAGCAGCCAAGCGGGAGGGGTCCCGTATACGCAGTATTTT. This sequence encodes CASSQAGGVPYTQYF.

The count of this clone is one. This chain joins TRBV19 and TRBJ2-2; 7 bases are a match to TRBD1. The germline V gene encodes CDR1 LNHDA and CDR2 SQIVND (reference sequence). This CDR3 has 14 amino acids. Trimming removed 7 bases from V and 6 bases from J; junction bases left unmatched: 8. The CDR3 region has the DNA TGTGCCAGTACCCTAGACAGGGTAGCCGGGGAGCTGTTTTTT. It is translated as CASTLDRVAGELFF.

V gene TRBV3-1 (or the pseudogene TRBV3-2) combines with J gene TRBJ1-5, with 7 bases aligning to TRBD1. The germline CDR1 and CDR2 sequences are LGHDT and YNNKEL (reference sequence). The CDR3 length is 14 residues. V lost 2 bases, J lost 9 bases, and 7 bases stayed unmatched. CDR3 region: CASSQSQGVRPQHF. The CDR3 DNA sequence: TGTGCCAGCAGCCAATCTCAGGGGGTAAGGCCCCAGCATTTT.

This clone was detected once. This sequence joins TRBV6-6 and TRBJ2-5; 7 bases align to TRBD1. The germline V gene encodes CDR1 MNHNY and CDR2 SVGAGI (reference sequence). The CDR3 extends over 14 amino acids. V shed 5 bases and J 5 bases; nucleotides not matched to a gene: 8. Here the CDR3 reads CASSTYRGGETQYF. For the CDR3, the DNA is TGTGCCAGCAGTACCTACAGGGGTGGGGAGACCCAGTACTTC.

The chain couples TRBV28 to TRBJ2-1; 7 positions agree with TRBD2. Germline assignment: CDR1 MDHEN and CDR2 SYDVKM. The trim removed 3 bases at V and 3 bases at J, leaving 5 bases unmatched. There are 15 residues in the CDR3. CDR3 loop: CASSLGTTYYNEQFF. The CDR3 nucleotides are TGTGCCAGCAGTTTGGGGACTACCTACTACAATGAGCAGTTCTTC. Drawing the rest from reference TRBV28 and TRBJ2-1, the complete variable domain is DVKVTQSSRYLVKRTGEKVFLECVQDMDHENMFWYRQDPGLGLRLIYFSYDVKMKEKGDIPEGYSVSREKKERFSLILESASTNQTSMYLCASSLGTTYYNEQFFGPGTRLTVL.

The CDR3 DNA reads as TGTGCCAGCAGCTTCCGTCCTAGCGGGCTTTACTCCTACGAGCAGTACTTC. Its protein is CASSFRPSGLYSYEQYF. The chain combines TRBV5-6 with TRBJ2-7, with 8 bases that match TRBD2. The V gene's germline CDR1 is SGHDT and CDR2 YYEEEE. With V trimmed by 2 bases and J by 0 bases, 10 bases remained unmatched. The CDR3 length is 17 residues.

The chain employs TRBV27 and TRBJ1-5; D not resolved. Germline CDR1 is MNHEY and CDR2 is SMNVEV (reference sequence). The CDR3 has 16 amino acids. V was pared by 6 bases and J by 0 bases, with 15 bases between. As DNA, the CDR3 is TGTGCCAGCAGAGCCGGGAACCAATATAGCAATCAGCCCCAGCATTTT. It specifies CASRAGNQYSNQPQHF.

J is TRBJ1-4 and V is TRBV28; TRBD1 is a possible D gene (6 bases). CDR1 is MDHEN and CDR2 is SYDVKM in the germline V gene. The CDR3 consists of 11 residues. V lost 10 bases to trimming and J lost 11 bases, with 14 bases between them. The CDR3 sequence is CATRLRGKLFF. As DNA, the CDR3 is TGTGCCACCCGCTTGAGGGGGAAACTGTTTTTT.

This clone was counted a single time. The chain uses TRBV5-4 and TRBJ2-2; TRBD2 matches 9 bases. V dropped 4 bases and J dropped 4; count of bases not matched to a gene: 11. The CDR3 is made up of 17 amino acids. From germline, CDR1 is SGHNT and CDR2 YYREEE (reference sequence). The CDR3 here is CASSGASGERVTGELFF. The CDR3 coding sequence is TGTGCCAGCAGCGGGGCTAGCGGGGAGAGGGTCACCGGGGAGCTGTTTTTT.

This chain uses TRBV4-1 with TRBJ2-7, with TRBD1 matching over 10 bases. V was pared by 1 base and J by 6 bases, with 9 bases of the junction left unmatched. Germline values: CDR1 MGHRA, CDR2 YSYEKL. CDR3 length equals 16 residues. The DNA for the CDR3 is TGCGCCAGCAGCCAAGTCACGGACAGGGGGTTTTTCGAGCAGTACTTC. Protein: CASSQVTDRGFFEQYF.

CDR3 residues: CASSLEDSPTYEQYF. The CDR3 coding sequence is TGCGCCAGCAGCCTGGAGGACTCGCCCACCTACGAGCAGTACTTC. V is TRBV4-1 and J is TRBJ2-7; tentatively, D is TRBD2 (5 bases). Trimming removed 4 bases from V and 2 bases from J, with 15 bases in between. CDR3 size: 15 residues. Looked up from germline, CDR1 is MGHRA and CDR2 is YSYEKL.

This clone was detected a few times. The J gene is TRBJ2-5, the V gene TRBV11-3; no clear D. CDR3 size: 13 residues. In germline, CDR1 is SGHNT, CDR2 YENEEA. Trimming left V 0 bases short and J 5 bases short, with 7 bases between. The DNA of the CDR3 is TGTGCCAGCAGCTTAGAACAGAAGGAGACCCAGTACTTC. Translation gives CASSLEQKETQYF. The full variable domain, in which reference TRBV11-3 and TRBJ2-5 provide the parts outside the CDR3, is EAGVVQSPRYKIIEKKQPVAFWCNPISGHNTLYWYLQNLGQGPELLIRYENEEAVDDSQLPKDRFSAERLKGVDSTLKIQPAELGDSAVYLCASSLEQKETQYFGPGTRLLVL.

The table lists this clone with a count of one. The same CDR3 arises from other DNA sequences in this sample as well. The J gene is TRBJ1-1, the V gene TRBV19; the D gene is possibly TRBD1 (6 bases). Between the trimmed V and J ends, which lost 5 bases and 4 bases, there was a span of 11 bases. This CDR3 spans 13 amino acids. The germline V gene encodes CDR1 LNHDA and CDR2 SQIVND (reference sequence). The CDR3: CASSRGAGTEAFF. DNA for the CDR3: TGTGCCAGTAGTCGGGGGGCTGGCACTGAAGCTTTCTTT.

The V call is TRBV2, the J call TRBJ2-1, with 11 bases aligning to TRBD2. The trim removed 3 bases at V and 4 bases at J, leaving 2 bases unmatched. The CDR3 spans 15 residues. From germline, CDR1 is SNHLY and CDR2 FYNNEI. The CDR3 nucleotides read TGTGCCAGCAGTGACACTAGCGGGGGATACAATGAGCAGTTCTTC. Amino acid sequence: CASSDTSGGYNEQFF.

The rearrangement links TRBV24-1 to TRBJ2-3, with a possible D match to TRBD2 (6 bases). CDR3 size: 14 residues. CDR1 and CDR2 from the germline V gene are KGHDR and SFDVKD. The V gene lost 4 bases and the J gene lost 6 bases, with 13 bases spanning the gap. The CDR3 DNA is TGTGCCACCAGTGACCCTCGAGGAGGGGATACGCAGTATTTT. Its protein product is CATSDPRGGDTQYF.

This chain uses TRBV7-9 with TRBJ1-6; 11 positions agree with TRBD1. In germline, CDR1 is SEHNR, CDR2 FQNEAQ (reference sequence). The CDR3 sequence is 16 residues long. J lost 5 bases, V lost 5 bases, and 5 bases had no gene match. CDR3 amino acids: CASSPGQGADNSPLHF. In DNA form, the CDR3 reads TGTGCCAGCAGCCCCGGACAGGGGGCGGATAATTCACCCCTCCACTTT.

This chain connects TRBV5-1 to TRBJ1-1; the D is unclear. The CDR3 loop spans 15 amino acids. Germline loops: CDR1 SGHRS, CDR2 YFSETQ. Between the trimmed V and J ends, which lost 0 bases and 1 base, there was a span of 10 bases. The CDR3 loop is CASSLVLSGNTEAFF. The CDR3 DNA is TGCGCCAGCAGCTTGGTACTTTCGGGGAACACTGAAGCTTTCTTT.

The rearrangement links TRBV5-6 to TRBJ1-4; D might be TRBD1 (6 bases). Per germline, CDR1 SGHDT and CDR2 YYEEEE. V lost 3 bases to trimming and J lost 5 bases, with 14 bases between them. The CDR3 sequence is 15 residues long. CDR3 sequence (DNA): TGTGCCAGCAGCTCGCGGGGGACATTCAATGAAAAACTGTTTTTT. Its translation is CASSSRGTFNEKLFF.